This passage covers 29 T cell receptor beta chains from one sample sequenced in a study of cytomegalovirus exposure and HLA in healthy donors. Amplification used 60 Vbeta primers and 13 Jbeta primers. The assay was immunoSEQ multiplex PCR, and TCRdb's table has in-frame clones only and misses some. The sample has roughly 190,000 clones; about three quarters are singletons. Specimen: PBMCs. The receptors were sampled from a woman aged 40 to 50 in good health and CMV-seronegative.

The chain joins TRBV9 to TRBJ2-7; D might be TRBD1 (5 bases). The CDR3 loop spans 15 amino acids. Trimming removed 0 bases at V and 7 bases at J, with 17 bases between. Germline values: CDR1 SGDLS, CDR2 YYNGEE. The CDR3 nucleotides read TGTGCCAGCAGCGTAGGCCCAGGGTTAAGTGAAGAGCAGTACGTC. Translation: CASSVGPGLSEEQYV.

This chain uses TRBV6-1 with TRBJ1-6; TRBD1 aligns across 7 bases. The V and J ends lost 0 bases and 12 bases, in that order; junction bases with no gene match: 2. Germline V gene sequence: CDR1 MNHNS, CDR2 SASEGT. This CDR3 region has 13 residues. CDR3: CASSEAGGRPLHF. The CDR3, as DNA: TGTGCCAGCAGTGAAGCAGGGGGCAGACCCCTCCACTTT.

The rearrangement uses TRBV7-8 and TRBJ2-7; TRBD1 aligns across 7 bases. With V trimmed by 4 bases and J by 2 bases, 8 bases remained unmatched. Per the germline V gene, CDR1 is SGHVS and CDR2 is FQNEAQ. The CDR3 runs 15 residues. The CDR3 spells CASSSPGQYPYEQYF. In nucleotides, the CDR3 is TGTGCCAGCAGCTCGCCGGGACAGTACCCCTACGAGCAGTACTTC.

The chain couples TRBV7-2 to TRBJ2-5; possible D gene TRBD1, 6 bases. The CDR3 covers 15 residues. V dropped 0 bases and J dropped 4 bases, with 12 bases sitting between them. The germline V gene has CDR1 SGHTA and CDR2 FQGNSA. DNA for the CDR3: TGTGCCAGCAGCTTAGCGCTCGGCAGGGGAGAGACCCAGTACTTC. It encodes CASSLALGRGETQYF.

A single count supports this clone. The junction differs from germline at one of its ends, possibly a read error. Written as DNA, the CDR3 is TGTGCCAGCGGAAGACTATTATTCTACGGGCAGTACTTC. This sequence encodes CASGRLLFYGQYF. The chain couples TRBV6-1 to TRBJ2-7; D is perhaps TRBD2 (5 bases). CDR3 length equals 13 residues. Germline CDR1 MNHNS, CDR2 SASEGT.

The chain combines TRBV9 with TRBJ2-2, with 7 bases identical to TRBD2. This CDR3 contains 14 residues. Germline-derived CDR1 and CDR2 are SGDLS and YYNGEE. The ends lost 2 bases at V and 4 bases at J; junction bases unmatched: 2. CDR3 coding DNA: TGTGCCAGCAGCGTTGCTAGCGGCACCGGGGAGCTGTTTTTT. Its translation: CASSVASGTGELFF. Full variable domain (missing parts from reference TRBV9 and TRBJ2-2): DSGVTQTPKHLITATGQRVTLRCSPRSGDLSVYWYQQSLDQGLQFLIQYYNGEERAKGNILERFSAQQFPDLHSELNLSSLELGDSALYFCASSVASGTGELFFGEGSRLTVL.

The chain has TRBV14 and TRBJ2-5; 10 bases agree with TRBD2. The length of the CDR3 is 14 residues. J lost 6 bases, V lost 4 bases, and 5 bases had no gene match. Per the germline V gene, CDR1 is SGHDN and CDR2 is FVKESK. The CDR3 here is CASSPGLAIQTQYF. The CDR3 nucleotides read TGTGCCAGCAGCCCGGGACTAGCGATACAGACCCAGTACTTC.

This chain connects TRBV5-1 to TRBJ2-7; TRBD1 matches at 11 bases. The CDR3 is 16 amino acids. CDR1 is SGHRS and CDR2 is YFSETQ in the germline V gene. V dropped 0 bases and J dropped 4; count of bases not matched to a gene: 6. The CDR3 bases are TGCGCCAGCAGCTTGGAAGGGACAGGGGGTTGGTACGAGCAGTACTTC. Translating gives CASSLEGTGGWYEQYF. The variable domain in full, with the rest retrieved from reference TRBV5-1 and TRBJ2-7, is KAGVTQTPRYLIKTRGQQVTLSCSPISGHRSVSWYQQTPGQGLQFLFEYFSETQRNKGNFPGRFSGRQFSNSRSEMNVSTLELGDSALYLCASSLEGTGGWYEQYFGPGTRLTVT.

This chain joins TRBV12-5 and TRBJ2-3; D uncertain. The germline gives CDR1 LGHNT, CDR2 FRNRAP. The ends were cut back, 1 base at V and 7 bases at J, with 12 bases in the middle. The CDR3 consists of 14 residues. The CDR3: CASGLDAAAYTQYF. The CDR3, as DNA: TGTGCTAGTGGTTTGGATGCGGCGGCCTATACGCAGTATTTT.

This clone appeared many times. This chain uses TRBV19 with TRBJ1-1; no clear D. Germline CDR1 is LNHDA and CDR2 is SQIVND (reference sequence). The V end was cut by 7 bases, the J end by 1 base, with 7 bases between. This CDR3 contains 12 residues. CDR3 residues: CASTPGNTEAFF. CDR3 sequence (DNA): TGTGCCAGTACCCCCGGGAACACTGAAGCTTTCTTT.

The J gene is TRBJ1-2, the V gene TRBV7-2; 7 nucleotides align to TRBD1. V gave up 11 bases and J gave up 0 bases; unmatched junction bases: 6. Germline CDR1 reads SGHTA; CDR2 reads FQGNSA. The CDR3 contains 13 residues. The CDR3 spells CAGGTGANYGYTF. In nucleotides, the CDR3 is TGTGCCGGAGGCACAGGGGCTAACTATGGCTACACCTTC.

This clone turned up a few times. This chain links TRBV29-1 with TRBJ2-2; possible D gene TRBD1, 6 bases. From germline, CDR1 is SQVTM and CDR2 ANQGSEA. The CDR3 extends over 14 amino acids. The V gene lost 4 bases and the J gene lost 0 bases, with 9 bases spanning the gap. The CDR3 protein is CSVAGTPNTGELFF. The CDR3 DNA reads TGCAGCGTTGCCGGGACACCGAACACCGGGGAGCTGTTTTTT.

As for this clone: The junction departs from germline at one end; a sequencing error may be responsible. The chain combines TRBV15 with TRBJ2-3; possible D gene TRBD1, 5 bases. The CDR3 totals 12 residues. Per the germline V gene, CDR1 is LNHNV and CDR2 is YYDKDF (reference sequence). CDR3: CATSRVTGTQYF. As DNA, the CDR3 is TGTGCCACCAGCAGGGTAACAGGTACGCAGTATTTT.

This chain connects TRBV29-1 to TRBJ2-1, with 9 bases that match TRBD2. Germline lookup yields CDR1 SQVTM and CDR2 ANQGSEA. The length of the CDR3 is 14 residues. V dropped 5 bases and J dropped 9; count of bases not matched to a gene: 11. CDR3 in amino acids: CSVKVAGAGGEQFF. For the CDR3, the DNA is TGCAGCGTTAAGGTAGCGGGAGCGGGGGGTGAGCAGTTCTTC.

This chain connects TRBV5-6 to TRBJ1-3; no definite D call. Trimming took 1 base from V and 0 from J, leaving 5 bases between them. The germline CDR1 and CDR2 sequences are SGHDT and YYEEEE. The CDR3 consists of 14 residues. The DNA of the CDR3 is TGTGCCAGCAGCTTGTCAGGCTCTGGAAACACCATATATTTT. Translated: CASSLSGSGNTIYF. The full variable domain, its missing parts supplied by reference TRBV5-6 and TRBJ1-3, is DAGVTQSPTHLIKTRGQQVTLRCSPKSGHDTVSWYQQALGQGPQFIFQYYEEEERQRGNFPDRFSGHQFPNYSSELNVNALLLGDSALYLCASSLSGSGNTIYFGEGSWLTVV.

This CDR3 reads CATSRDSGGRAFF. In DNA form, the CDR3 reads TGTGCCACCAGCAGAGATTCGGGGGGTCGTGCTTTCTTT. The chain joins TRBV15 to TRBJ1-1; D might be TRBD1 (5 bases). Trimming pared 0 bases from V and 11 bases from J, leaving 13 bases between. CDR3 length: 13 residues. Germline values: CDR1 LNHNV, CDR2 YYDKDF (reference sequence).

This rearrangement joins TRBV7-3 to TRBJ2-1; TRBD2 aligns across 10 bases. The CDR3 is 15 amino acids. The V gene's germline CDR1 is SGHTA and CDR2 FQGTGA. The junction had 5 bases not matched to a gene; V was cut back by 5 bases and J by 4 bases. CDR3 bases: TGTGCCAGCAGCCTGATACTAGCGGGGTACAATGAGCAGTTCTTC. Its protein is CASSLILAGYNEQFF.

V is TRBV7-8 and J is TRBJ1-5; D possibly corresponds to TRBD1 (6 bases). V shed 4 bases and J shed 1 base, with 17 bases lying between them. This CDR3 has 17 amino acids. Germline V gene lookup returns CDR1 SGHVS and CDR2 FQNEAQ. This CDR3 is CASSSSLFGQSNQPQHF. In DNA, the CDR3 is TGTGCCAGCAGCTCATCCCTTTTCGGACAGAGCAATCAGCCCCAGCATTTT.

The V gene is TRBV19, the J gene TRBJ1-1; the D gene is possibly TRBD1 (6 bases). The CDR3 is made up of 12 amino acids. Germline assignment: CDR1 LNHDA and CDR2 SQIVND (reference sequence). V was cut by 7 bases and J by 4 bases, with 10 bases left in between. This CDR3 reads CASIRGVTEAFF. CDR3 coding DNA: TGTGCCAGTATCAGGGGTGTCACTGAAGCTTTCTTT.

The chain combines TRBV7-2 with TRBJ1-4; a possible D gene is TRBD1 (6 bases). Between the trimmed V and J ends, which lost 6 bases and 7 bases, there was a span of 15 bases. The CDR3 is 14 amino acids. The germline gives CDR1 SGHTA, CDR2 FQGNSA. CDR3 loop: CASSFDSRGEKLFF. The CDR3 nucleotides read TGTGCCAGCAGTTTCGACAGCAGGGGTGAAAAACTGTTTTTT.

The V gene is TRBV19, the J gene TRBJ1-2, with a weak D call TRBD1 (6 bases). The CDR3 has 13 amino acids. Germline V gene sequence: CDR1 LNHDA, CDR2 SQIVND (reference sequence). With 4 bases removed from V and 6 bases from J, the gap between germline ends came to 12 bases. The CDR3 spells CASSRDTLDGYTF. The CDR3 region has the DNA TGTGCCAGTAGTAGGGACACTTTAGATGGCTACACCTTC. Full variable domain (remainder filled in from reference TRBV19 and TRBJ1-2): DGGITQSPKYLFRKEGQNVTLSCEQNLNHDAMYWYRQDPGQGLRLIYYSQIVNDFQKGDIAEGYSVSREKKESFPLTVTSAQKNPTAFYLCASSRDTLDGYTFGSGTRLTVV.

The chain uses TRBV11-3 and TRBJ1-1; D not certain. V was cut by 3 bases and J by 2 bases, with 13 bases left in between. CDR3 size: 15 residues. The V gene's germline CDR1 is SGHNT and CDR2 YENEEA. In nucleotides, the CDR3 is TGTGCCAGCAGCTTTAGCGGGCCGTCAAACACTGAAGCTTTCTTT. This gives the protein CASSFSGPSNTEAFF.

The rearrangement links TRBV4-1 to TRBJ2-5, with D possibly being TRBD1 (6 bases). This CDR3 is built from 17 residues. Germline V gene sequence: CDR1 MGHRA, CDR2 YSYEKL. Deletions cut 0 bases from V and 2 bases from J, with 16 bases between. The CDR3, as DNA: TGCGCCAGCAGCCAAGATGGAGGAAGGGGGATGCAAGAGACCCAGTACTTC. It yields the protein CASSQDGGRGMQETQYF.

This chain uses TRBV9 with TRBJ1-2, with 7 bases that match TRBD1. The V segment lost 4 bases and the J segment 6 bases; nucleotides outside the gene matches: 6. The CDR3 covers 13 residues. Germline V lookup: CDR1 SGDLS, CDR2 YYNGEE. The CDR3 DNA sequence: TGTGCCAGCAGCCCAGGGGGTTCTAATGGCTACACCTTC. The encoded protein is CASSPGGSNGYTF.

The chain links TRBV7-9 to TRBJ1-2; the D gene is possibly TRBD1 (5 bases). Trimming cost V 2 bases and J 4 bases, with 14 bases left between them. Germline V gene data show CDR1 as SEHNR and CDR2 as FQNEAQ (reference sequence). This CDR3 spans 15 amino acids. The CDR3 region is CASSLSLGGGYGYTF. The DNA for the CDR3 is TGTGCCAGCAGCTTATCTCTTGGGGGGGGCTATGGCTACACCTTC.

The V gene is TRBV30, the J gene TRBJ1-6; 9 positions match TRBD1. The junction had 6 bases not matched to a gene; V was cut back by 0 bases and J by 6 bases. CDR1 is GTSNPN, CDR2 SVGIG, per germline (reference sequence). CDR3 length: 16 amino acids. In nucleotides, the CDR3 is TGTGCCTGGAGTGTCCCCGGGACAGGGCCTAATTCACCCCTCCACTTT. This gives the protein CAWSVPGTGPNSPLHF.

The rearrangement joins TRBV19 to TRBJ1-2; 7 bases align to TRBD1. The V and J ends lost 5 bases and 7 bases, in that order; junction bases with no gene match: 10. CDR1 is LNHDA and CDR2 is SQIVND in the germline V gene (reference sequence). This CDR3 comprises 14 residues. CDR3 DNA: TGTGCCAGTAGTCCACGGACCCACAGGGGTGGCTACACCTTC. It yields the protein CASSPRTHRGGYTF.

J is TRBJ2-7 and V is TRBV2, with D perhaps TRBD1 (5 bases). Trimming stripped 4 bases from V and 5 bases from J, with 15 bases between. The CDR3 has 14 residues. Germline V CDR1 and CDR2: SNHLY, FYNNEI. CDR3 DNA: TGTGCCAGCAGTGGTTTCAGGGTCGGCAACGAGCAGTACTTC. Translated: CASSGFRVGNEQYF.

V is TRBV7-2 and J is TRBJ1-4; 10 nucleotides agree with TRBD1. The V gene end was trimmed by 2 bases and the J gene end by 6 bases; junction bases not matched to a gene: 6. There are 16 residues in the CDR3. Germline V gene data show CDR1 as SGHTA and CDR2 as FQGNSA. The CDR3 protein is CASSLSWGQGHEKLFF. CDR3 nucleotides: TGTGCCAGCAGCTTATCCTGGGGACAGGGGCATGAAAAACTGTTTTTT.